Listed below are T cell receptor beta chains from one sample, sequenced in a study of regulatory T cells in long-lasting Graves disease. Each CDR3 protein is one row after TCRdb ran MiXCR on the multiplex PCR reads. The sample shows hundreds of thousands of distinct CDR3 sequences, about a fifth of them seen only once. Here the sequenced sample was peripheral blood mononuclear cells (PBMCs), taken when the disease was refractory, from a patient treated with antithyroid drugs. The receptors stem from a female donor with Graves disease. CDR3s include the opening cysteine and the closing phenylalanine or tryptophan. Fields, in order: V gene, J gene, clone size, D gene, CDR3 protein, CDR3 DNA. D genes are given only for firm matches. Rows may omit the clone size; those that give it use once, few, many or a size class.

TRBV28	TRBJ1-4	many	TRBD1	CASSRTGGDEKLFF	TGTGCCAGCAGCCGGACAGGGGGCGATGAAAAACTGTTTTTT
TRBV30	TRBJ2-2	-	TRBD2	CAWSRTSGAGELFF	TGTGCCTGGAGTCGCACTAGCGGGGCCGGGGAGCTGTTTTTT
TRBV6-9	TRBJ2-5	many	TRBD2	CASSYGRRVDQETQYF	TGTGCCAGCAGTTACGGGAGGCGGGTCGATCAAGAGACCCAGTACTTC
TRBV4-3	TRBJ1-2	-	-	CASSQEGGTNYGYTF	TGCGCCAGCAGCCAAGAGGGGGGGACGAACTATGGCTACACCTTC
TRBV11-2	TRBJ2-7	-	TRBD2	CASSLRLAGASEQYF	TGTGCCAGCAGCCTCCGGTTAGCGGGAGCAAGCGAGCAGTACTTC
TRBV7-2	TRBJ1-1	few	-	CASSPGRGSTEAFF	TGTGCCAGCAGCCCAGGCAGAGGGAGCACTGAAGCTTTCTTT
TRBV12-3/TRBV12-4	TRBJ1-2	many	-	CASRPSGSNYGYTF	TGTGCCAGCCGCCCAAGTGGGAGTAACTATGGCTACACCTTC
TRBV2	TRBJ2-7	many	-	CASGRVYEQYF	TGTGCCAGCGGTCGGGTCTACGAGCAGTACTTC
TRBV20-1	TRBJ2-7	-	TRBD1	CSARSADRALYEQYF	TGCAGTGCTAGAAGCGCGGACAGGGCTCTCTACGAGCAGTACTTC
TRBV20-1	TRBJ1-1	-	-	CSAEGNMNTEAFF	TGCAGTGCTGAGGGGAACATGAACACTGAAGCTTTCTTT
TRBV6-1	TRBJ2-7	-	-	CASSEPGRLVGAYEQYF	TGTGCCAGCAGTGAACCTGGAAGACTGGTCGGAGCCTACGAGCAGTACTTC
TRBV20-1	TRBJ1-1	many	-	CSGSRSPNTEAFF	TGCAGTGGGTCAAGATCTCCGAACACTGAAGCTTTCTTT
TRBV6-2/TRBV6-3	TRBJ2-3	-	-	CASTQTRGRDTQYF	TGTGCCAGCACTCAAACCAGGGGGAGGGATACGCAGTATTTT
TRBV5-1	TRBJ1-1	few	-	CASSLAPGPNTEAFF	TGCGCCAGCAGCTTGGCCCCCGGGCCTAACACTGAAGCTTTCTTT
TRBV11-2	TRBJ1-5	few	TRBD1	CASSAGTGINQPQHF	TGTGCCAGCAGCGCCGGGACAGGGATCAATCAGCCCCAGCATTTT
TRBV19	TRBJ2-7	-	-	CASSIESIWTAPGEQYF	TGTGCCAGTAGTATAGAATCGATTTGGACAGCCCCAGGGGAGCAGTACTTC
TRBV19	TRBJ1-4	many	-	CASSGGASSATNEKLFF	TGTGCCAGTAGCGGGGGGGCGTCTAGTGCAACTAATGAAAAACTGTTTTTT
TRBV19	TRBJ1-1	-	-	CASSIGSTGRWNTEAFF	TGTGCCAGTAGTATAGGATCGACGGGCAGATGGAACACTGAAGCTTTCTTT
TRBV7-9	TRBJ2-7	many	-	CASSPNRGEWSYEQYF	TGTGCCAGCAGCCCCAACCGCGGGGAGTGGTCCTACGAGCAGTACTTC
TRBV7-2	TRBJ2-3	-	TRBD2	CASSLSGNRADTQYF	TGTGCCAGCAGCCTCAGCGGGAATCGGGCAGATACGCAGTATTTT
TRBV24-1	TRBJ2-1	-	TRBD1	CATRPGQSYNEQFF	TGTGCCACCAGACCGGGACAGTCCTACAATGAGCAGTTCTTC
TRBV27	TRBJ2-3	-	-	CASSLSRRGTDTQYF	TGTGCCAGCAGTTTATCGCGACGTGGCACAGATACGCAGTATTTT
TRBV7-2	TRBJ1-5	-	-	CASSPKTAYEYSNQPQHF	TGTGCCAGCAGCCCCAAGACAGCCTACGAGTATAGCAATCAGCCCCAGCATTTT
TRBV30	TRBJ1-2	many	TRBD1	CAWNTGQLNYGYTF	TGTGCCTGGAACACGGGACAGCTAAACTATGGCTACACCTTC
TRBV29-1	TRBJ2-5	many	-	CSVEVLSRQRGAQYF	TGCAGCGTTGAAGTCCTCAGTCGACAGAGAGGGGCCCAGTACTTC
TRBV5-1	TRBJ2-7	-	TRBD1	CASSESPGTGETYEQYF	TGCGCCAGCAGCGAAAGTCCCGGGACAGGAGAAACCTACGAGCAGTACTTC
TRBV20-1	TRBJ2-7	few	TRBD2	CSAAMSGGSSYEQYF	TGCAGTGCTGCTATGAGCGGGGGTAGCTCCTACGAGCAGTACTTC
TRBV20-1	TRBJ2-7	-	TRBD2	CSARDGVAGPWEQYF	TGCAGTGCTAGAGATGGGGTAGCGGGGCCCTGGGAGCAGTACTTC
TRBV7-2	TRBJ2-1	-	TRBD2	CASGLAGDYNEQFF	TGTGCCAGTGGACTAGCGGGGGACTACAATGAGCAGTTCTTC
TRBV18	TRBJ2-1	-	-	CASSPGGNEQFF	TGTGCCAGCTCACCAGGGGGAAATGAGCAGTTCTTC
TRBV6-1	TRBJ1-6	-	-	CASSTMPYNDSPLHF	TGTGCCAGCAGTACCATGCCCTACAATGACTCACCCCTCCACTTT
TRBV7-2	TRBJ2-2	few	-	CASSLDGRGPGELFF	TGTGCCAGCAGCTTAGACGGGAGAGGCCCCGGGGAGCTGTTTTTT
TRBV24-1	TRBJ1-2	-	-	CATSGGQKNYGYTF	TGTGCCACCAGTGGAGGACAGAAGAACTATGGCTACACCTTC
TRBV6-2/TRBV6-3	TRBJ2-7	few	TRBD2	CASTRLAAGGVLYEQYF	TGTGCCAGCACCCGACTCGCGGCGGGAGGAGTTCTCTACGAGCAGTACTTC
TRBV30	TRBJ1-5	many	-	CAWSENQPQHF	TGTGCCTGGAGCGAGAATCAGCCCCAGCATTTT
TRBV12-5	TRBJ2-7	many	-	CASGHGGGFYEQYF	TGTGCTAGTGGTCACGGAGGGGGCTTCTACGAGCAGTACTTC
TRBV2	TRBJ2-3	once	-	CATPGASPPSTDTQYF	TGTGCCACCCCAGGGGCCTCACCGCCTAGCACAGATACGCAGTATTTT
TRBV5-1	TRBJ1-1	many	-	CASSLDSPNTEAFF	TGCGCCAGCAGCTTGGACAGCCCGAACACTGAAGCTTTCTTT
TRBV4-1	TRBJ2-5	-	-	CASSPSEGLETQYF	TGCGCCAGCAGCCCCTCGGAGGGCCTTGAGACCCAGTACTTC
TRBV19	TRBJ2-2	-	TRBD1	CASSMSGQGYTVELFF	TGTGCCAGTAGTATGTCCGGACAGGGCTACACCGTGGAGCTGTTTTTT
TRBV4-3	TRBJ1-2	few	-	CASSQERGYGYTF	TGCGCCAGCAGCCAAGAACGAGGTTATGGCTACACCTTC
TRBV25-1	TRBJ1-5	-	TRBD1	CASSAGTGGDQPQHF	TGTGCCAGCAGTGCCGGGACAGGGGGGGATCAGCCCCAGCATTTT
TRBV27	TRBJ1-1	many	TRBD1	CASSPQGAVTEAFF	TGTGCCAGCAGTCCCCAGGGGGCGGTCACTGAAGCTTTCTTT
TRBV7-8	TRBJ2-7	many	-	CASSLALGGYEQYF	TGTGCCAGCAGCTTAGCCTTGGGCGGCTACGAGCAGTACTTC
TRBV19	TRBJ2-2	few	TRBD2	CASTPTSRATGELFF	TGTGCCAGTACCCCGACTAGCAGGGCGACCGGGGAGCTGTTTTTT
TRBV29-1	TRBJ1-4	-	-	CSVQAEKLFF	TGCAGCGTACAGGCAGAAAAACTGTTTTTT
TRBV5-1	TRBJ1-1	many	-	CASSRTAMNTEAFF	TGCGCCAGCAGCAGGACGGCAATGAACACTGAAGCTTTCTTT
TRBV18	TRBJ2-2	-	TRBD1	CASSPQTGRTGELFF	TGTGCCAGCTCACCACAGACAGGGCGGACCGGGGAGCTGTTTTTT
TRBV27	TRBJ2-7	-	-	CASSPLYNSYEQYF	TGTGCCAGCAGCCCTCTGTACAATTCCTACGAGCAGTACTTC
TRBV6-5	TRBJ2-7	once	TRBD2	CASSYIGLARTSYEQYF	TGTGCCAGCAGTTACATAGGACTAGCGAGGACCTCCTACGAGCAGTACTTC
TRBV12-3/TRBV12-4	TRBJ2-2	many	-	CASSLSAGNTGELFF	TGTGCCAGCAGTTTAAGCGCAGGGAACACCGGGGAGCTGTTTTTT
TRBV28	TRBJ2-5	many	-	CASSKDGKETQYF	TGTGCCAGCAGCAAGGACGGAAAAGAGACCCAGTACTTC